The clone carrying this T cell receptor (beta chain) was recorded at least ten times. This sample stems from a study of human T cells and chemical hapten exposure. Across the whole study: The sensitizer, 2% DPC, was used on roughly 2 cm by roughly 2 cm of upper inner arm skin.

The germline CDR1 and CDR2 sequences are SGHDT and YYEEEE. This CDR3 comprises 14 residues. The V gene end was trimmed by 2 bases and the J gene end by 4 bases; junction bases not matched to a gene: 2. Time point denoted: patch test 2, 6 weeks after DPC sensitization. Treatment specified: therapeutic diphenylcyclopropenone sensitization with weekly scalp DPC. Donors were 18 to 70-year-old alopecia patients suitable for DPC. TCRdb itself ran the RACE reads through MiXCR, one entry per CDR3 protein. The repertoire holds under 100,000 distinct CDR3 sequences, with less than 11% as singletons. The specimen was whole blood, collected in connection with sensitization to the hapten diphenylcyclopropenone (DPC). The TCR was taken from a woman in her 50s with alopecia areata. Some clones in this sample may be carry-over from other donors' samples. The rearrangement uses TRBV5-6 and TRBJ2-1; 8 bases match TRBD2. DNA of the CDR3: TGTGCCAGCAGCTTAGCGGGAGCTTACAATGAGCAGTTCTTC. This encodes CASSLAGAYNEQFF.